The present entry profiles one TCR beta chain with its context. This sample was taken from a study of blood T cell repertoires in COVID-19. Clones were sequenced by immunoSEQ multiplex PCR, and TCRdb holds only the in-frame ones, with some missing. The top ten clones hold about 2.9% of a sample with fewer than 350,000 clones, around 81% of them seen once. CDR1 and CDR2 from the germline V gene are LNHDA and SQIVND (reference sequence). V lost 3 bases, J lost 3 bases, and 15 bases lay in between. The CDR3 length is 16 residues. The J gene is TRBJ1-5, the V gene TRBV19; D may be TRBD1 (6 bases). This clonotype was obtained from a woman aged 55 to 70 with active or convalescent COVID-19. Sequencing input: peripheral blood. The CDR3 nucleotides read TGTGCCAGTAGTATCGGGGGGACATTGATCAATCAGCCCCAGCATTTT. Amino acids: CASSIGGTLINQPQHF.